This TCR beta chain emerged from a study of shared clonotypes between healthy human individuals. In the study overall: Plates per donor: three CD4 naive, three CD4 memory, two CD8 naive, one CD8 memory.

V shed 4 bases and J shed 0 bases, with 9 bases lying between them. In germline, CDR1 is SQVTM, CDR2 ANQGSEA. The CDR3 extends over 14 amino acids. Over several immunoSEQ plates, each subset's genomic DNA was distributed in even portions. Method: immunoSEQ multiplex PCR; TCRdb's copy keeps in-frame clones and lacks some. The sample consists of roughly 1 million clones, more than 75% of them appearing once. The study separated CD4+ cells into CD45RA+ naive and CD45RA-negative memory subsets. The material sequenced was memory CD4+ T cells from PBMCs. Stated subset: CD45RA-negative fraction. This TCR was sampled from a man in his late teens or twenties in good health. Some clones in this sample may be carry-over from other donors' samples. The V and J genes are TRBV29-1 and TRBJ1-4; no clear D. CDR3 DNA sequence: TGCAGCGTTGTGGGTACAACAACTAATGAAAAACTGTTTTTT. Its translation is CSVVGTTTNEKLFF. The entire variable domain, with the rest obtained from reference TRBV29-1 and TRBJ1-4, is as follows: SAVISQKPSRDICQRGTSLTIQCQVDSQVTMMFWYRQQPGQSLTLIATANQGSEATYESGFVIDKFPISRPNLTFSTLTVSNMSPEDSSIYLCSVVGTTTNEKLFFGSGTQLSVL.